One sample yielded the 10 T cell receptor beta chains listed below, sequenced in a study of Graves' ophthalmopathy and Graves' hyperthyroidism (dated 2018 in TCRdb). Sequencing was carried out with an Illumina HiSeq 2000. For repertoire sequencing, TCR beta CDR3 regions were amplified from RNA transcripts. The first round of RT-PCR was done with HTBI primers and the Qiagen OneStep RT-PCR kit, and was followed by a second round of multiplex PCR, then size selection and purification. Using fastp at Q25 and MiXCR, TCRdb reprocessed the public reads and kept productive beta chains. Each CDR3 protein gets just one entry, which takes the most common genes and DNA from the rows behind it. Present in this sample are about 660,000 distinct CDR3 sequences, roughly 39% of which were seen just once. The biggest ten clones account for under 3.5% of the sample. Input material: peripheral blood. The receptors here all came from an adult man with Graves' ophthalmopathy.

This chain links TRBV24-1 with TRBJ1-4, with TRBD1 as a possible D gene (5 bases). This CDR3 has 15 amino acids. Germline lookup yields CDR1 KGHDR and CDR2 SFDVKD. Trimming shortened V by 3 bases and J by 3 bases, and 10 bases separated the two germline ends. The CDR3 DNA reads as TGTGCCACCAGTGATGCGGACAAATCTAATGAAAAACTGTTTTTT. Protein sequence: CATSDADKSNEKLFF.

For this clonotype: The CDR3 does not end in the conserved phenylalanine or tryptophan, so this is likely a read error. The limits of the CDR3 on the DNA are not certain, so only TCRdb's listed CDR3 is given. The genes are TRBV7-9 and TRBJ2-5; whether TRBD1, the table's D call, matches the DNA was not checked. Germline loops: CDR1 SEHNR, CDR2 FQNEAQ (reference sequence). The CDR3 is made up of 13 amino acids, end residues included. The CDR3 reads CASSLYPGRPSTS.

The chain employs TRBV29-1 and TRBJ1-1; D not certain. The V and J ends lost 8 bases and 4 bases respectively, with 14 bases between them. The V gene's germline CDR1 is SQVTM and CDR2 ANQGSEA. This CDR3 region has 12 residues. The CDR3 protein is CSLTGVTTEAFF. CDR3 DNA sequence: TGCAGCTTGACCGGGGTAACCACTGAAGCTTTCTTT.

Turning to this clonotype: A much larger clone lies a single base off, so this may be a read error. The DNA for the CDR3 is TGTACCAGCAGCCAAGGACAACTAAGCTCCTACGAGCAGTACTTC. Translation gives CTSSQGQLSSYEQYF. V and J are TRBV14 and TRBJ2-7, with a possible D match to TRBD1 (5 bases). Germline loops: CDR1 SGHDN, CDR2 FVKESK. This CDR3 comprises 15 residues.

The chain is built from TRBV7-4 and TRBJ2-6, with D possibly matching TRBD2 (6 bases). Trimming took off 6 bases at V and 4 bases at J, with 16 bases between the two ends. Germline lookup yields CDR1 SGHVT and CDR2 SQSDAQ. The CDR3 length is 16 residues. CDR3 in amino acids: CASSRGRSGGANVLTF. CDR3 coding DNA: TGTGCCAGCAGTCGTGGGAGGAGTGGCGGGGCCAACGTCCTGACTTTC.

This clonotype was found many times. J is TRBJ1-6 and V is TRBV19, with unresolved D. The CDR3 length is 14 residues. The germline gives CDR1 LNHDA, CDR2 SQIVND (reference sequence). V lost 1 base to trimming and J lost 10 bases, with 11 bases between them. CDR3 region: CASSIAGTGSPLHF. The DNA for the CDR3 is TGTGCCAGTAGTATAGCAGGAACGGGGTCACCCCTCCACTTT.

Remarks on this clonotype: This clone may be a read error of a much larger clone one base away. The chain carries TRBV5-1 and TRBJ1-6, with unresolved D. Trimming removed 4 bases at V and 7 bases at J, with 30 bases between. CDR3 size: 20 residues. Germline CDR1 is SGHRS and CDR2 is YFSETQ. CDR3: CASSQDRPATGIITNSPLHF. CDR3 nucleotides: TGCGCCAGCAGCCAAGATCGACCCGCCACGGGGATCATTACCAATTCACCCCTCCACTTT. The full variable domain, completed using reference TRBV5-1 and TRBJ1-6, is KAGVTQTPRYLIKTRGQQVTLSCSPISGHRSVSWYQQTPGQGLQFLFEYFSETQRNKGNFPGRFSGRQFSNSRSEMNVSTLELGDSALYLCASSQDRPATGIITNSPLHFGNGTRLTVT.

The chain carries TRBV10-3 and TRBJ2-5, with D perhaps being TRBD1 or TRBD2 (5 bases each). From germline, CDR1 is ENHRY and CDR2 SYGVKD. Trimming took 8 bases from V and 0 from J, leaving 13 bases between them. The CDR3 covers 14 residues. CDR3 in DNA: TGTGCCATCTGCAGTGGGACGGACCAAGAGACCCAGTACTTC. It encodes CAICSGTDQETQYF.

The CDR3 nucleotides are TGTGCCAGCAGCGTTGTAGTCAGCTCCTACGAGCAGTACTTC. Its translation: CASSVVVSSYEQYF. The gene calls are TRBV5-8 and TRBJ2-7; the D is unclear. The CDR3 has 14 residues. The germline V and J ends were trimmed by 4 bases and 0 bases, with 11 bases remaining between them. Germline V gene lookup returns CDR1 SGHTS and CDR2 YDEGEE.

This clonotype was observed at least ten times. V gene TRBV24-1 combines with J gene TRBJ1-2; D may be TRBD1 (6 bases). The CDR3 spans 14 residues. Trimming removed 4 bases at V and 1 base at J, with 9 bases between. Germline-derived CDR1 and CDR2 are KGHDR and SFDVKD. This CDR3 is CATSDLDSNYGYTF. The CDR3 DNA follows: TGTGCCACCAGTGACCTGGACAGTAACTATGGCTACACCTTC.